This entry lists 9 T cell receptor beta chains sequenced from one sample in a study of blood T cell repertoires in COVID-19 (dated by TCRdb to 2020 to 2021). The library was generated by the immunoSEQ multiplex PCR assay. TCRdb limited this immuneACCESS table to in-frame rearrangements with V and J called. A share of clones is missing; checked studies link under half to unresolved V genes, and the rest is unexplained. Recorded for this sample are 85,000 to 100,000 clones; around 85% of them occurred a single time. The ten biggest clones cover about 17% of the sample. Sequences were obtained from peripheral blood. The receptors were gathered from a woman in her sixties or seventies with COVID-19, enrolled during active disease.

The V gene is TRBV7-8, the J gene TRBJ1-5; 9 bases agree with TRBD1. This CDR3 is 14 amino acids long. Trimming cost V 5 bases and J 2 bases; bases outside gene matches: 1. Looked up from germline, CDR1 is SGHVS and CDR2 is FQNEAQ. The CDR3 DNA follows: TGTGCCAGCAGCCGGACAGGGGGCAATCAGCCCCAGCATTTT. It translates to CASSRTGGNQPQHF.

This clone was observed once. The chain is built from TRBV5-8 and TRBJ2-7; 7 bases fit TRBD1. Germline V gene sequence: CDR1 SGHTS, CDR2 YDEGEE. The CDR3 consists of 15 residues. V dropped 4 bases and J dropped 3; count of bases not matched to a gene: 10. The CDR3 DNA reads TGTGCCAGCAGCCGTAAAACAGGGGAGTTCTACGAGCAGTACTTC. Its translation is CASSRKTGEFYEQYF.

This clone was picked up a small number of times. V and J are TRBV30 and TRBJ1-2; tentatively, D is TRBD1 (5 bases). Germline V gene lookup returns CDR1 GTSNPN and CDR2 SVGIG (reference sequence). The CDR3 is made up of 11 amino acids. The V end lost 4 bases, the J end lost 4 bases, and 7 bases lay between the germline ends. CDR3 sequence: CAWTQAYGYTF. In DNA form, the CDR3 reads TGTGCCTGGACACAGGCCTATGGCTACACCTTC.

This chain joins TRBV28 and TRBJ1-2; a weak D match, TRBD1 (6 bases). Trimming removed 2 bases at V and 8 bases at J, with 15 bases between. The length of the CDR3 is 14 residues. Germline values: CDR1 MDHEN, CDR2 SYDVKM. The CDR3 sequence is CASSLDRPTWGYTF. CDR3 sequence (DNA): TGTGCCAGCAGTTTAGACAGGCCTACGTGGGGCTACACCTTC.

This chain links TRBV11-2 with TRBJ1-2; possibly TRBD1 for D (5 bases). This CDR3 is built from 14 residues. The V gene lost 2 bases and the J gene lost 3 bases, with 10 bases spanning the gap. Germline CDR1 is SGHAT and CDR2 is FQNNGV. The CDR3 coding sequence is TGTGCCAGCAGCTTAAATGACAGAGACTATGGCTACACCTTC. The encoded protein is CASSLNDRDYGYTF.

The V gene is TRBV7-3, the J gene TRBJ2-3; perhaps TRBD2 as D (7 bases). The CDR3 extends over 17 amino acids. Germline V lookup: CDR1 SGHTA, CDR2 FQGTGA. V shed 1 base and J shed 2 bases, with 16 bases lying between them. CDR3 amino acids: CASSLRAGGGITDTQYF. The CDR3 nucleotides read TGTGCCAGCAGCTTAAGGGCTGGCGGGGGCATCACAGATACGCAGTATTTT.

The V call is TRBV5-1, the J call TRBJ2-5, with a tentative D call TRBD1 (6 bases). There are 14 residues in the CDR3. CDR1 is SGHRS, CDR2 YFSETQ, per germline. V was shortened by 4 bases and J by 0 bases, with 10 bases between the two germline ends. The CDR3: CASSDGQNQETQYF. The CDR3 nucleotides are TGCGCCAGCAGCGATGGACAGAACCAAGAGACCCAGTACTTC. Filled out from reference TRBV5-1 and TRBJ2-5, the complete variable domain reads KAGVTQTPRYLIKTRGQQVTLSCSPISGHRSVSWYQQTPGQGLQFLFEYFSETQRNKGNFPGRFSGRQFSNSRSEMNVSTLELGDSALYLCASSDGQNQETQYFGPGTRLLVL.

This chain joins TRBV9 and TRBJ2-3, with 7 bases identical to TRBD1. This CDR3 is built from 14 residues. V lost 0 bases to trimming and J lost 6 bases; unmatched junction nucleotides: 4. The germline V gene encodes CDR1 SGDLS and CDR2 YYNGEE. CDR3 sequence: CASSVVTGSDTQYF. The CDR3 nucleotides read TGTGCCAGCAGCGTAGTGACAGGGTCCGATACGCAGTATTTT.

The chain joins TRBV3-1 (or the pseudogene TRBV3-2) to TRBJ1-5; no firm D call. CDR3 size: 13 residues. Trimming pared 0 bases from V and 6 bases from J, leaving 6 bases between. CDR1 and CDR2 (germline): LGHDT, YNNKEL (reference sequence). Here the CDR3 reads CASSQDRGQPQHF. The CDR3 DNA reads as TGTGCCAGCAGCCAAGATCGAGGTCAGCCCCAGCATTTT.